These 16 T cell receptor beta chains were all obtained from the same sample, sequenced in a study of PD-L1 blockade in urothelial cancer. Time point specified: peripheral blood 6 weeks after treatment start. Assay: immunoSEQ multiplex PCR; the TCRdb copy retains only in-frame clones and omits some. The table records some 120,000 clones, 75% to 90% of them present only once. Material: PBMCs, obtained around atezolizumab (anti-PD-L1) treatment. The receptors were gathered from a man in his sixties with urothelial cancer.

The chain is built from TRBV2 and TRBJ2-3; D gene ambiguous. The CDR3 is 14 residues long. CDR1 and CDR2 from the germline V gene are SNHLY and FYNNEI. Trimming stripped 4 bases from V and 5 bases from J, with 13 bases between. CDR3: CASSAMTDGDTQYF. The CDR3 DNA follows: TGTGCCAGCAGTGCGATGACTGACGGAGATACGCAGTATTTT.

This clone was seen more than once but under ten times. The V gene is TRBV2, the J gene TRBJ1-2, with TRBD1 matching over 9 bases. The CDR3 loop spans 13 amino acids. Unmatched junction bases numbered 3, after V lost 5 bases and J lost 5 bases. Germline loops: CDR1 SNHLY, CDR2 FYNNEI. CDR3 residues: CASSTGGSYGYTF. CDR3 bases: TGTGCCAGCAGTACAGGGGGCTCTTATGGCTACACCTTC.

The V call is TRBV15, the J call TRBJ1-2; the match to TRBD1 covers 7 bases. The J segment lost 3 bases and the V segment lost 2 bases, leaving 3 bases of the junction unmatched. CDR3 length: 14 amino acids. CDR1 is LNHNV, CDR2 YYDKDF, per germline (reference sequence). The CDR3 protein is CATSRQGGDYGYTF. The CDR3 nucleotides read TGTGCCACCAGCAGACAGGGGGGAGACTATGGCTACACCTTC.

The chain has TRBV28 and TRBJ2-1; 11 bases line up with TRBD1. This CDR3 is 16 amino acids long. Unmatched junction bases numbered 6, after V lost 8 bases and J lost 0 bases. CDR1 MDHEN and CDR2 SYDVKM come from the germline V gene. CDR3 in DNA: TGTGCCAGCCGGCCCGGGACAGGGGGCTCCTACAATGAGCAGTTCTTC. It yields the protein CASRPGTGGSYNEQFF.

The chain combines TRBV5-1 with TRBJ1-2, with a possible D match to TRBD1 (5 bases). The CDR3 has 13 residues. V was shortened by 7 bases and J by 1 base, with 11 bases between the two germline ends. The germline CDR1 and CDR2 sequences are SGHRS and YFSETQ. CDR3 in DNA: TGCGCCAGCTCCCCGGGGGTTAACTATGGCTACACCTTC. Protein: CASSPGVNYGYTF.

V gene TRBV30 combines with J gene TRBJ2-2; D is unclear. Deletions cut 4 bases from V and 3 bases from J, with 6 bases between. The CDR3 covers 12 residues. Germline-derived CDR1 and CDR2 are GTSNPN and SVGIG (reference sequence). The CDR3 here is CAWNKYTGELFF. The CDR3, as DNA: TGTGCCTGGAACAAATACACCGGGGAGCTGTTTTTT.

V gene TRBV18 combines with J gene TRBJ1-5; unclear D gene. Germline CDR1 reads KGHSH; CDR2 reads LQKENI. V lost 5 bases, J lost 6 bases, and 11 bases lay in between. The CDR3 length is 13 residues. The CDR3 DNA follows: TGTGCCAGCTCAGTCGGGGAGTCTCAGCCCCAGCATTTT. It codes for CASSVGESQPQHF.

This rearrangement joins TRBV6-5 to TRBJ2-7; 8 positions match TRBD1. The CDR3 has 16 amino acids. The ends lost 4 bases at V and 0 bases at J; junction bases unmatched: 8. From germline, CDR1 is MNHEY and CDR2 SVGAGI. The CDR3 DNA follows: TGTGCCAGCAGTTCTGGAAGACAGGGGATCTCCTACGAGCAGTACTTC. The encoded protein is CASSSGRQGISYEQYF.

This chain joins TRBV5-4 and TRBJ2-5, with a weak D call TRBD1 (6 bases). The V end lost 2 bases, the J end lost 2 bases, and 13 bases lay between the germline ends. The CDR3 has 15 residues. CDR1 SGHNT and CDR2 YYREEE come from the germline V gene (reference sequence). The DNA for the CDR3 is TGTGCCAGCAGCTTACAGACAGGAGATCAAGAGACCCAGTACTTC. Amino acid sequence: CASSLQTGDQETQYF.

In DNA form, the CDR3 reads TGCGCCAGCTACTCGGGGACTTACTCCTACAATGAGCAGTTCTTC. Encoded protein: CASYSGTYSYNEQFF. The chain couples TRBV10-2 to TRBJ2-1, with a possible D match to TRBD2 (6 bases). The CDR3 has 15 amino acids. Germline assignment: CDR1 WSHSY and CDR2 SAAADI. The germline V and J ends were trimmed by 8 bases and 0 bases, with 14 bases remaining between them.

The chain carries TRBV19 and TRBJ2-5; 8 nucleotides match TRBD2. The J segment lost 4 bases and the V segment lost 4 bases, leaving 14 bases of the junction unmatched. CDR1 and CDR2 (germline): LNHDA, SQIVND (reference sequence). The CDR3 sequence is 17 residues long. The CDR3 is CASSTLGAGGRRETQYF. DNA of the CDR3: TGTGCCAGTAGTACCCTGGGGGCGGGAGGTCGGAGAGAGACCCAGTACTTC.

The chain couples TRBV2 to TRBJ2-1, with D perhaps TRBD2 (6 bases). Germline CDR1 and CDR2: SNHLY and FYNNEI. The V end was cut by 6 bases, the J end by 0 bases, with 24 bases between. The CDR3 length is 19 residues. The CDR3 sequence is CASSHERWGLPRSYNEQFF. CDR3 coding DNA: TGTGCCAGCAGCCACGAGAGATGGGGACTGCCCCGCTCCTACAATGAGCAGTTCTTC.

CDR3 residues: CSGRGTADTQYF. The CDR3, as DNA: TGCAGCGGCCGCGGGACGGCGGATACGCAGTATTTT. The chain links TRBV29-1 to TRBJ2-3; D might be TRBD2 (6 bases). V lost 7 bases to trimming and J lost 6 bases, with 14 bases between them. The CDR3 spans 12 residues. Germline V CDR1 and CDR2: SQVTM, ANQGSEA.

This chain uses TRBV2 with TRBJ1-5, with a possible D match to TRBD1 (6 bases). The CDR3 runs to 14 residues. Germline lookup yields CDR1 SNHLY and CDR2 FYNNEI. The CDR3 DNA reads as TGTGCGTCCCAGGGGTTTTCCCCAAATCAGCCCCAGCATTTT. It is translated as CASQGFSPNQPQHF.

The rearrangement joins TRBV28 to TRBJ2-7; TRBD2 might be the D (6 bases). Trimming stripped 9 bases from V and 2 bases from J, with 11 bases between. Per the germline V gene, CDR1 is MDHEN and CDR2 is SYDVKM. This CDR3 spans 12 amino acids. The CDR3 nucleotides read TGTGCCAGTGGGGGGTCCCCCTACGAGCAGTACTTC. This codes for CASGGSPYEQYF.

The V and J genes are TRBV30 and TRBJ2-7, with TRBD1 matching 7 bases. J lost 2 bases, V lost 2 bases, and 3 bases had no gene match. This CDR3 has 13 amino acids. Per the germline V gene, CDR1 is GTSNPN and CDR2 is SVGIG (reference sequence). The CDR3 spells CAWSRQGAYEQYF. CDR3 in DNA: TGTGCCTGGAGTAGGCAGGGGGCCTACGAGCAGTACTTC.